The source of this T cell receptor (beta chain) is a study of shared clonotypes between healthy human individuals. Study-level findings and limits: Larger estimated richness was generally recorded for naive subsets relative to memory subsets. Clonotypes shared by all four sorted-subset donors had higher generation probabilities than non-shared clonotypes.

Terminally differentiated effector memory CD45RA+ cells were left out of the naive CD8 fraction, which was CD45RO-negative and positively selected for CCR7. Data came from immunoSEQ multiplex PCR; TCRdb stores just in-frame clones and leaves some out. The repertoire consists of roughly 2.1 million clones, with about 93% occurring once and the leading ten covering under 2%. The CDR3 is 14 amino acids. The V gene end was trimmed by 6 bases and the J gene end by 6 bases; junction bases not matched to a gene: 7. The germline V gene encodes CDR1 WSHSY and CDR2 SAAADI. Remarks on this clone: Its target is not known.

This TCR was recovered from a man in his late teens or twenties in good health. Some clones in this sample may be carry-over from other donors' samples. This chain joins TRBV10-2 and TRBJ2-3, with 9 bases lining up with TRBD1. Sequenced: naive CD8+ T cells from PBMCs. The CDR3 sequence is CASRPGTGTDTQYF. DNA of the CDR3: TGCGCCAGCAGGCCCGGGACAGGGACGGATACGCAGTATTTT.